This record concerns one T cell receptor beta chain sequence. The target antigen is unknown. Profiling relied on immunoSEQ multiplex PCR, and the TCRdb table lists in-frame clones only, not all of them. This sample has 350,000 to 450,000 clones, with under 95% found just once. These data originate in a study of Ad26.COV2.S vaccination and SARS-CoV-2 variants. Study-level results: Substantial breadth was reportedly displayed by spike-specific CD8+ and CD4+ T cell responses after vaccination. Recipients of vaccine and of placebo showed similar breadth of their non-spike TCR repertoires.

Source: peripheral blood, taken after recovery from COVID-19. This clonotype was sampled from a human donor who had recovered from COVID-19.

This CDR3 reads CASSLDRTYGYTF. CDR3 bases: TGTGCCAGCAGCCTCGACAGGACCTATGGCTACACCTTC. This sequence joins TRBV11-2 and TRBJ1-2, with a possible D match to TRBD1 (6 bases). This CDR3 contains 13 residues. Deletions cut 5 bases from V and 4 bases from J, with 11 bases between. Germline lookup yields CDR1 SGHAT and CDR2 FQNNGV.